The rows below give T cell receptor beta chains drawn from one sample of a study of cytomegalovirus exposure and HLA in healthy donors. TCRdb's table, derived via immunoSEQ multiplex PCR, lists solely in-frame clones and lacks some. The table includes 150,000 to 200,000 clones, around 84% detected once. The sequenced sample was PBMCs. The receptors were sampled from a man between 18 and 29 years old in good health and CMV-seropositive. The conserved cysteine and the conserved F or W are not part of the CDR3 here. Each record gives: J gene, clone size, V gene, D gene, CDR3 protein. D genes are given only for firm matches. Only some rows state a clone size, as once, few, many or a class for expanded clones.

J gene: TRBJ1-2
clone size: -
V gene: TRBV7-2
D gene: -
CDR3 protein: ASSLTQGLNYGYT

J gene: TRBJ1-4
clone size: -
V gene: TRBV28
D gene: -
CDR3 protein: ASFSGATEKLF

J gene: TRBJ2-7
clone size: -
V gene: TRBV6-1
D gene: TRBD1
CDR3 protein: ASILNTGAAYEQY

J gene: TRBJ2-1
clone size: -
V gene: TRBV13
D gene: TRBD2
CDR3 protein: ASSRIGTSGRGRYNEQF

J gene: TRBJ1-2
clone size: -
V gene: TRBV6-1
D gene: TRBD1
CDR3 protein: ASSEGTGYPIKYGYT

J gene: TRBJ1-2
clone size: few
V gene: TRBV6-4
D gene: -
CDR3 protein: ASPPGVKYGYT

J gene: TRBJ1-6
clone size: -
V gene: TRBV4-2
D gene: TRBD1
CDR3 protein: ASRRGTDVLNSPLH

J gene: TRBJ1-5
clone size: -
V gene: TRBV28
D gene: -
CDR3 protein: ASSSTVSRNQPQH

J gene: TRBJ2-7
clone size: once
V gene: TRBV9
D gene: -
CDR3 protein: ASSVNRIISYEQY

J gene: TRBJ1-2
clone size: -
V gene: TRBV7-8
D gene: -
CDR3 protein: ASSLGVRGPNYGYT

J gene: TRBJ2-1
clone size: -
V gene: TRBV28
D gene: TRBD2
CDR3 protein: ASATSGRYNEQF

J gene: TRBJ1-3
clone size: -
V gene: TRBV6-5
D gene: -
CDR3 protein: ASSWGPGNTIY

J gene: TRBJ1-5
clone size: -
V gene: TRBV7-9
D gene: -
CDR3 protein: ASSSVGGGNQPQH

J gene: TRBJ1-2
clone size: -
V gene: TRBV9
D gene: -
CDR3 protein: ASSPRGTPYGYT

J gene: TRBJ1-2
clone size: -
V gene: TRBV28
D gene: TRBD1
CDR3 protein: ASVTGFSRYT

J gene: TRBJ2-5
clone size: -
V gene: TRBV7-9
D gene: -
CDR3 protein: ASSLDRYGETQY

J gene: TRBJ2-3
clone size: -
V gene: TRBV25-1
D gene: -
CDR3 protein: ASSARDTQY

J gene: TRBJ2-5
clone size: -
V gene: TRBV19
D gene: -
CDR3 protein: ASSSPQETQY

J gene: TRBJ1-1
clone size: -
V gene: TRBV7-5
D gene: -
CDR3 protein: ARSLEPGQSTEAF

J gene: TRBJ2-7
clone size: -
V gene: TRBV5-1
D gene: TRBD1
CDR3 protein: ASSLGQGAYEQY

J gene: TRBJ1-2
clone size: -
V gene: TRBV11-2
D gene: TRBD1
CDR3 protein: ASSLEQGAYGYT

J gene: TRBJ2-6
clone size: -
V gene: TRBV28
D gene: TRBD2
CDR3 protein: ASSSGGFSGANVLT

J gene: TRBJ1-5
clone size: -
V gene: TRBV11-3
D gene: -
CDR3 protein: ASSLARDQPQH

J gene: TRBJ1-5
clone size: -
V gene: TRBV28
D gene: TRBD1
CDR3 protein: ASSTGLQPQH

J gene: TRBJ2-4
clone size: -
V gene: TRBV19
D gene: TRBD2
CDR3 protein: ASSVTSVGKNIQY

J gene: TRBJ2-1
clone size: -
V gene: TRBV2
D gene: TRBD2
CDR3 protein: ASSDSGSYNEQF

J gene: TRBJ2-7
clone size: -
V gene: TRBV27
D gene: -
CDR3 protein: ASSLVMDRGYEQY

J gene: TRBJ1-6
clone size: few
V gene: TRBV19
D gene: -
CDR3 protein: ASKTPGLTNSPLH

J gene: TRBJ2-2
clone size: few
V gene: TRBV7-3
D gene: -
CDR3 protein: ASSLQAGRTGELF

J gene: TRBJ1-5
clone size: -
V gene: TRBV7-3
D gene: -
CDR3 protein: ASSPDRYSNQPQH

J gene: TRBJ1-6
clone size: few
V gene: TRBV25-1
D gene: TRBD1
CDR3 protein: ASGGQGNSPLH

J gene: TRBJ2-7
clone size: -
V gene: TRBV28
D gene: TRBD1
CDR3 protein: ASSSPGQGASEQY

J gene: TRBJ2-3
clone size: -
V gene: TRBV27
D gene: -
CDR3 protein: ASSIIAANTDTQY

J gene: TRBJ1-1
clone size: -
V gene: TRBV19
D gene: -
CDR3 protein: ASNPGMGTEAF

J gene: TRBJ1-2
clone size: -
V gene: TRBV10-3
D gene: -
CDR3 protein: AISESHSTSYGYT

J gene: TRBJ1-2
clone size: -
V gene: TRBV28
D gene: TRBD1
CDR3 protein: ASSSTSGTGGGDGYT

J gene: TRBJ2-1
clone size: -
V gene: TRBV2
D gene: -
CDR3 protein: ASGPDNEQF

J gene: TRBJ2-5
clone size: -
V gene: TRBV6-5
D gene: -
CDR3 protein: ASRPSWGQETQY

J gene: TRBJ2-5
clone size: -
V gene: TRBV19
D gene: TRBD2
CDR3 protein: ASSIDRGVETQY

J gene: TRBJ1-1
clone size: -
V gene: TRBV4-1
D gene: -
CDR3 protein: ASKKGGRDTEAF

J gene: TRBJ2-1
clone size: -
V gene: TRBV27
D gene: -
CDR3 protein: ASSFAGQSYNEQF

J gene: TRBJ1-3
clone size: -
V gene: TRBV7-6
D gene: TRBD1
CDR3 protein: ASSLGLSGTVSGNTIY

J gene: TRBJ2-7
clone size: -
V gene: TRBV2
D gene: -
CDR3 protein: ASSENSDRFHEQY